This T cell receptor beta chain comes out of a study of T cell responses to AZD1222 COVID-19 vaccine. There are 11 residues in the CDR3. V dropped 0 bases and J dropped 9 bases, with 4 bases sitting between them. Germline values: CDR1 KGHDR, CDR2 SFDVKD. This table comes from immunoSEQ multiplex PCR, and its TCRdb copy is limited to in-frame clones, with some not included. The table includes around 84,000 clones, about 90% detected once. The sample here was peripheral blood, taken on day 0 of MenACWY control vaccination. The TCR was taken from an adult in good health. The rearrangement links TRBV24-1 to TRBJ2-5; D unresolved. CDR3 region: CATSDLGSQYF. CDR3 bases: TGTGCCACCAGTGATTTGGGTTCCCAGTACTTC.